Listed here are 28 T cell receptor beta chains from one sample, sequenced in a study of CD8 T cells in Susac syndrome (dated 2019 in TCRdb). Library creation used the immunoSEQ multiplex PCR assay. RNA was extracted using the RNeasy kit, and roughly 0.5 to 1 ug of the RNA was reverse transcribed with random hexamers. In-frame beta chains were kept once TCRdb had trimmed the public reads at Q25 with fastp and called clones with MiXCR. One record per CDR3 amino acid sequence lists the most common genes and DNA. The sample table shows roughly 120,000 distinct CDR3 sequences, and about 95% are seen once. The ten largest account for 0.096% of the sample. Sequencing used CD4+ T cells from PBMCs. These receptors originate from a human donor in good health.

V gene TRBV28 combines with J gene TRBJ2-5, with TRBD2 matching 7 bases. Germline values: CDR1 MDHEN, CDR2 SYDVKM. The CDR3 covers 16 residues. V shed 7 bases, J shed 2 bases, and the junction held 13 bases outside the gene matches. The CDR3 DNA follows: TGTGCCAGCACCGTTCAGAGCGGGGCGATTCAAGAGACCCAGTACTTC. This gives the protein CASTVQSGAIQETQYF.

The chain recombines TRBV3-1 with TRBJ2-5; no definite D call. Germline V gene sequence: CDR1 LGHDT, CDR2 YNNKEL (reference sequence). The CDR3 has 12 residues. Trimming pared 4 bases from V and 3 bases from J, leaving 6 bases between. As DNA, the CDR3 is TGTGCCAGCAGCCGAAATGAAGAGACCCAGTACTTC. Its translation: CASSRNEETQYF.

V is TRBV20-1 and J is TRBJ2-7; 8 positions agree with TRBD1. Trimming cost V 0 bases and J 5 bases; bases outside gene matches: 9. There are 15 residues in the CDR3. The germline CDR1 and CDR2 sequences are DFQATT and SNEGSKA (reference sequence). The CDR3, as DNA: TGCAGTGCTAGAGATCGGAGACAGGGGTCAGACGAGCAGTACTTC. Its protein is CSARDRRQGSDEQYF.

The V and J genes are TRBV4-3 and TRBJ1-4; tentatively, D is TRBD1 (5 bases). The CDR3 contains 15 residues. Per the germline V gene, CDR1 is LGHNA and CDR2 is YSLEER. V lost 4 bases to trimming and J lost 4 bases, with 13 bases between them. CDR3 nucleotide sequence: TGCGCCAGCAGCCCGAAATTGGGGCTTAATGAAAAACTGTTTTTT. This sequence encodes CASSPKLGLNEKLFF.

The chain is built from TRBV29-1 and TRBJ2-5, with TRBD2 matching over 10 bases. CDR1 and CDR2 from the germline V gene are SQVTM and ANQGSEA. This CDR3 is built from 17 residues. V was pared by 5 bases and J by 4 bases, with 16 bases of the junction left unmatched. CDR3: CSVLTSGWTKDSETQYF. The CDR3, as DNA: TGCAGCGTTCTGACTAGCGGGTGGACCAAGGATTCAGAGACCCAGTACTTC.

The chain employs TRBV5-6 and TRBJ1-1; D is undetermined. The CDR3 extends over 13 amino acids. With 4 bases removed from V and 7 bases from J, the gap between germline ends came to 14 bases. CDR1 and CDR2 (germline): SGHDT, YYEEEE. The CDR3 region has the DNA TGTGCCAGCAGCCCCCCCGGCGTGGTTGAAGCTTTCTTT. Protein: CASSPPGVVEAFF.

The J gene is TRBJ2-4, the V gene TRBV7-2, with 9 positions matching TRBD1. This CDR3 contains 16 residues. V lost 4 bases and J lost 8; bases outside the gene matches: 12. The germline CDR1 and CDR2 sequences are SGHTA and FQGNSA. The CDR3 is CASSSIGGGQGDIQYF. CDR3 nucleotides: TGTGCCAGCAGCTCGATAGGGGGGGGACAGGGAGACATTCAGTACTTC.

The rearrangement links TRBV11-2 to TRBJ2-5; D is tentatively TRBD1 or TRBD2 (5 bases each). Germline V CDR1 and CDR2: SGHAT, FQNNGV. CDR3 size: 15 residues. Trimming removed 2 bases at V and 2 bases at J, with 12 bases between. The DNA of the CDR3 is TGTGCCAGCAGCTTATTCCAGGGACCTCAAGAGACCCAGTACTTC. As protein: CASSLFQGPQETQYF.

The chain couples TRBV29-1 to TRBJ1-4; 10 bases fit TRBD1. Trimming at V came to 7 bases and at J to 8 bases, leaving 4 bases not matched to a gene. The CDR3 covers 12 residues. Germline CDR1 and CDR2: SQVTM and ANQGSEA. The CDR3 coding sequence is TGCAGCGCGGGACAGGGGCCAGAAAAACTGTTTTTT. Protein sequence: CSAGQGPEKLFF.

This chain uses TRBV5-1 with TRBJ1-1, with D unclear. Trimming shortened V by 0 bases and J by 4 bases, and 13 bases separated the two germline ends. CDR3 length: 15 amino acids. Germline V gives CDR1 SGHRS, CDR2 YFSETQ. This CDR3 is CASSLEADWGTEAFF. The DNA for the CDR3 is TGCGCCAGCAGCTTGGAGGCGGATTGGGGCACTGAAGCTTTCTTT.

The V call is TRBV6-5, the J call TRBJ2-7, with 11 bases that match TRBD2. Trimming removed 0 bases from V and 7 bases from J; junction bases left unmatched: 5. Germline CDR1 and CDR2: MNHEY and SVGAGI. The CDR3 consists of 15 residues. The CDR3 coding sequence is TGTGCCAGCAGTTACTCTAGCGGGGGGGCGGGGGAGCAGTACTTC. Translated: CASSYSSGGAGEQYF.

This chain joins TRBV6-5 and TRBJ1-1, with 7 bases that match TRBD1. Germline V CDR1 and CDR2: MNHEY, SVGAGI. Germline trimming cut 7 bases from V and 3 bases from J; bases unmatched to any gene: 5. The CDR3 has 13 residues. CDR3 in DNA: TGTGCCAGCAACAGGGGAGGGGACACTGAAGCTTTCTTT. Translated: CASNRGGDTEAFF.

V usage is TRBV4-1 and J usage is TRBJ2-4; either TRBD1 or TRBD2 may fit D (5 bases each). Germline CDR1 is MGHRA and CDR2 is YSYEKL. The V gene lost 2 bases and the J gene lost 8 bases, with 10 bases spanning the gap. The CDR3 is 13 residues long. Written as DNA, the CDR3 is TGCGCCAGCAGCCAACGGGTGGGGGACATTCAGTACTTC. Protein sequence: CASSQRVGDIQYF.

The genes are TRBV5-1 and TRBJ2-5; 7 bases match TRBD2. The V gene end was trimmed by 0 bases and the J gene end by 5 bases; junction bases not matched to a gene: 4. The CDR3 totals 14 residues. The germline V gene encodes CDR1 SGHRS and CDR2 YFSETQ. CDR3 loop: CASSLEAGLETQYF. CDR3 coding DNA: TGCGCCAGCAGCTTGGAAGCGGGGTTGGAGACCCAGTACTTC. The full variable domain, with the rest looked up from reference TRBV5-1 and TRBJ2-5, is KAGVTQTPRYLIKTRGQQVTLSCSPISGHRSVSWYQQTPGQGLQFLFEYFSETQRNKGNFPGRFSGRQFSNSRSEMNVSTLELGDSALYLCASSLEAGLETQYFGPGTRLLVL.

This chain links TRBV7-2 with TRBJ2-7, with 11 bases that match TRBD2. Trimming cost V 5 bases and J 4 bases; bases outside gene matches: 10. Germline V gene sequence: CDR1 SGHTA, CDR2 FQGNSA. The CDR3 consists of 16 residues. The CDR3 region is CASSPHTSGGLYEQYF. Here the CDR3 DNA reads TGTGCCAGCAGCCCGCACACTAGCGGGGGTCTGTACGAGCAGTACTTC. The full variable domain, rest sourced from reference TRBV7-2 and TRBJ2-7, is GAGVSQSPSNKVTEKGKDVELRCDPISGHTALYWYRQSLGQGLEFLIYFQGNSAPDKSGLPSDRFSAERTGGSVSTLTIQRTQQEDSAVYLCASSPHTSGGLYEQYFGPGTRLTVT.

This chain uses TRBV29-1 with TRBJ2-3; D gene ambiguous. Trimming removed 6 bases from V and 0 bases from J, with 16 bases in between. The germline CDR1 and CDR2 sequences are SQVTM and ANQGSEA. The length of the CDR3 is 15 residues. CDR3 loop: CSVSWGTQSTDTQYF. The CDR3 coding sequence is TGCAGCGTCTCTTGGGGAACCCAAAGCACAGATACGCAGTATTTT.

This chain links TRBV7-2 with TRBJ2-5, with D uncertain. Germline V gene sequence: CDR1 SGHTA, CDR2 FQGNSA. V lost 5 bases to trimming and J lost 1 base, with 8 bases between them. The CDR3 is 13 residues long. CDR3 sequence reads: CASSPSSQETQYF. The CDR3 DNA reads as TGTGCCAGCAGCCCGAGCAGCCAAGAGACCCAGTACTTC.

The genes are TRBV2 and TRBJ1-1, with 7 bases identical to TRBD1. The V gene's germline CDR1 is SNHLY and CDR2 FYNNEI. J lost 5 bases, V lost 7 bases, and 7 bases had no gene match. This CDR3 has 13 amino acids. The CDR3 sequence is CASTEDRRTEAFF. DNA of the CDR3: TGTGCCAGCACCGAGGACAGGAGGACTGAAGCTTTCTTT.

This chain uses TRBV28 with TRBJ2-4, with D tentatively TRBD2 (5 bases). CDR1 and CDR2 from the germline V gene are MDHEN and SYDVKM. V shed 8 bases and J shed 3 bases, with 11 bases lying between them. The CDR3 totals 13 residues. CDR3 DNA: TGTGCCAGCTCCCGCGGAGGCAAAAACATTCAGTACTTC. Amino acids: CASSRGGKNIQYF.

This sequence joins TRBV3-1 and TRBJ1-1, with D hard to call. The CDR3 consists of 14 residues. Trimming pared 2 bases from V and 3 bases from J, leaving 10 bases between. Germline lookup yields CDR1 LGHDT and CDR2 YNNKEL (reference sequence). The CDR3: CASSQRVGDTEAFF. The CDR3, as DNA: TGTGCCAGCAGCCAAAGGGTCGGGGACACTGAAGCTTTCTTT. The complete variable domain, with remaining parts taken from reference TRBV3-1 and TRBJ1-1, reads DTAVSQTPKYLVTQMGNDKSIKCEQNLGHDTMYWYKQDSKKFLKIMFSYNNKELIINETVPNRFSPKSPDKAHLNLHINSLELGDSAVYFCASSQRVGDTEAFFGQGTRLTVV.

The rearrangement joins TRBV24-1 to TRBJ2-3; 7 positions match TRBD1. The V segment lost 3 bases and the J segment 4 bases; nucleotides outside the gene matches: 6. CDR1 KGHDR and CDR2 SFDVKD come from the germline V gene. This CDR3 has 15 residues. CDR3 coding DNA: TGTGCCACCAGTGATGCCCCCGGGACAGCAGATACGCAGTATTTT. Its translation: CATSDAPGTADTQYF.

CDR3 nucleotides: TGTGCCAGCGGAAGACAGGGGTCCGTTTTGGGACTGTTTTTT. It codes for CASGRQGSVLGLFF. The rearrangement links TRBV6-5 to TRBJ1-4, with 8 bases fitting TRBD1. Trimming took 8 bases from V and 13 from J; bases not matched to a gene: 15. CDR3 length: 14 residues. The germline V gene encodes CDR1 MNHEY and CDR2 SVGAGI.

The V gene is TRBV7-2, the J gene TRBJ2-7; D unclear. Deletions cut 4 bases from V and 6 bases from J, with 7 bases between. Per germline, CDR1 SGHTA and CDR2 FQGNSA. The CDR3 covers 11 residues. In DNA, the CDR3 is TGTGCCAGCAGCTCGATCGTCGAGCAGTACTTC. Its protein product is CASSSIVEQYF. Using reference TRBV7-2 and TRBJ2-7 for the parts outside the CDR3, the full variable domain is GAGVSQSPSNKVTEKGKDVELRCDPISGHTALYWYRQSLGQGLEFLIYFQGNSAPDKSGLPSDRFSAERTGGSVSTLTIQRTQQEDSAVYLCASSSIVEQYFGPGTRLTVT.

The chain combines TRBV7-2 with TRBJ2-1; TRBD2 might be the D (6 bases). In germline, CDR1 is SGHTA, CDR2 FQGNSA. The CDR3 spans 17 residues. V was clipped by 2 bases and J by 0 bases, with 14 bases between them. The CDR3 spells CASSLRGGGTSYNEQFF. DNA of the CDR3: TGTGCCAGCAGCTTAAGAGGAGGCGGGACCTCCTACAATGAGCAGTTCTTC.

The rearrangement joins TRBV3-1 to TRBJ2-5; 8 bases line up with TRBD2. The CDR3 spans 16 residues. Germline lookup yields CDR1 LGHDT and CDR2 YNNKEL (reference sequence). Germline trimming cut 2 bases from V and 1 base from J; bases unmatched to any gene: 6. The CDR3 sequence: CASSQIAGTIQETQYF. The CDR3 region has the DNA TGTGCCAGCAGCCAAATAGCGGGGACCATCCAAGAGACCCAGTACTTC.

The V call is TRBV7-2, the J call TRBJ2-3; TRBD1 or TRBD2 may be the D gene (5 bases each). From germline, CDR1 is SGHTA and CDR2 FQGNSA. V lost 2 bases and J 4 bases, leaving 7 bases between the germline ends. CDR3 length equals 13 residues. CDR3 nucleotides: TGTGCCAGCAGCTTACAGGGAGCAGATACGCAGTATTTT. This encodes CASSLQGADTQYF. Using reference TRBV7-2 and TRBJ2-3 for the parts outside the CDR3, the full variable domain is GAGVSQSPSNKVTEKGKDVELRCDPISGHTALYWYRQSLGQGLEFLIYFQGNSAPDKSGLPSDRFSAERTGGSVSTLTIQRTQQEDSAVYLCASSLQGADTQYFGPGTRLTVL.

The CDR3, as DNA: TGTGCCAGCAGCCGGCGGACTAGCGGGAGCTCCTACAATGAGCAGTTCTTC. Encoded protein: CASSRRTSGSSYNEQFF. The chain uses TRBV3-1 and TRBJ2-1; 13 nucleotides agree with TRBD2. The germline gives CDR1 LGHDT, CDR2 YNNKEL (reference sequence). This CDR3 has 17 amino acids. J was trimmed by 0 bases and V by 4 bases; bases with no gene match: 3.

V usage is TRBV4-1 and J usage is TRBJ2-6; the D gene is possibly TRBD1 (7 bases). The CDR3 has 19 residues. Germline loops: CDR1 MGHRA, CDR2 YSYEKL. V dropped 1 base and J dropped 0 bases, with 16 bases sitting between them. CDR3 nucleotides: TGCGCCAGCAGCCAAGGTCGGCCAGGGGGGAGCTCTGGGGCCAACGTCCTGACTTTC. Protein: CASSQGRPGGSSGANVLTF.